This TCR beta chain was captured in a study of T-cell reconstitution after alpha-beta-depleted transplantation in children (dated by TCRdb to 2015 to 2016). Background on the whole study: Using TCR repertoire profiling, the study quantitatively followed how T-cell immune reconstitution unfolded in children after TCRalphabeta/CD19-depleted allogeneic hematopoietic cell transplantation.

Preparation of the library involved PCR. Sequencing was carried out with an Illumina HiSeq 2500. TCR libraries were prepared with molecular barcoding, using unique molecular identifiers to normalize TCRbeta repertoire quantification. In TCRdb, the public reads were trimmed at Q25 with fastp and aligned with MiXCR, with productive beta chains retained. Each record represents a unique CDR3 protein, reported with the most common genes and DNA among its rows. Across this sample there are roughly 220,000 distinct CDR3 sequences, with 7% to 9% seen only once. The ten largest clones take up less than 40% of the sample. Overall results and qualifications from the work: In some patients, the high TCRbeta diversity seen at day 60 was put down to recipient T cells and intrathymic progenitors that had survived conditioning. The apparently early alphabetaT-cell count recovery about two months after transplant was reportedly dependent on only several hundred rapidly expanded clones derived from non-depleted graft cells. The frequencies of hyperexpanded clones fell over the following months, and after one year, T-cell counts and TCRbeta diversity were mostly attributed to newly produced T cells.

This clonotype was counted between two and nine times. It has no known antigen specificity. Base qualities are not provided; no much larger clone lies one nucleotide away. The treatment or condition label, as the study defines it: allogeneic hematopoietic cell transplantation with graft depleted of TCRalphabeta T cells and CD19 B cells. The transplant recipients were children given TCRalphabeta/CD19-depleted allogeneic hematopoietic cell grafts. From its cysteine to its phenylalanine, the CDR3 spans 14 amino acids. CDR3 DNA is the only sequence kept; it has 42 bases, read in frame from the first base. As encoded in the germline V gene, CDR1 is SGHRS while CDR2 is YFSETQ. V trim: 0 bases; J trim: 10 bases; unmatched bases: 7.

The sequenced sample was PBMCs, mostly from graft donor cells, obtained 360 days after TCRalphabeta/CD19-depleted stem cell transplant. The chain was built from TRBV5-1 and TRBJ1-5; the central 7 bases match TRBD1. This clonotype was obtained from a male patient aged 2 to 10 who had a stem cell transplant for acute myeloid leukemia, so the T cells may come from the graft donor. The CDR3 amino acid sequence is: CASSLEWTGSPQHF. Here is the DNA: TGCGCCAGCAGCTTGGAGTGGACAGGCTCACCCCAGCATTTT.